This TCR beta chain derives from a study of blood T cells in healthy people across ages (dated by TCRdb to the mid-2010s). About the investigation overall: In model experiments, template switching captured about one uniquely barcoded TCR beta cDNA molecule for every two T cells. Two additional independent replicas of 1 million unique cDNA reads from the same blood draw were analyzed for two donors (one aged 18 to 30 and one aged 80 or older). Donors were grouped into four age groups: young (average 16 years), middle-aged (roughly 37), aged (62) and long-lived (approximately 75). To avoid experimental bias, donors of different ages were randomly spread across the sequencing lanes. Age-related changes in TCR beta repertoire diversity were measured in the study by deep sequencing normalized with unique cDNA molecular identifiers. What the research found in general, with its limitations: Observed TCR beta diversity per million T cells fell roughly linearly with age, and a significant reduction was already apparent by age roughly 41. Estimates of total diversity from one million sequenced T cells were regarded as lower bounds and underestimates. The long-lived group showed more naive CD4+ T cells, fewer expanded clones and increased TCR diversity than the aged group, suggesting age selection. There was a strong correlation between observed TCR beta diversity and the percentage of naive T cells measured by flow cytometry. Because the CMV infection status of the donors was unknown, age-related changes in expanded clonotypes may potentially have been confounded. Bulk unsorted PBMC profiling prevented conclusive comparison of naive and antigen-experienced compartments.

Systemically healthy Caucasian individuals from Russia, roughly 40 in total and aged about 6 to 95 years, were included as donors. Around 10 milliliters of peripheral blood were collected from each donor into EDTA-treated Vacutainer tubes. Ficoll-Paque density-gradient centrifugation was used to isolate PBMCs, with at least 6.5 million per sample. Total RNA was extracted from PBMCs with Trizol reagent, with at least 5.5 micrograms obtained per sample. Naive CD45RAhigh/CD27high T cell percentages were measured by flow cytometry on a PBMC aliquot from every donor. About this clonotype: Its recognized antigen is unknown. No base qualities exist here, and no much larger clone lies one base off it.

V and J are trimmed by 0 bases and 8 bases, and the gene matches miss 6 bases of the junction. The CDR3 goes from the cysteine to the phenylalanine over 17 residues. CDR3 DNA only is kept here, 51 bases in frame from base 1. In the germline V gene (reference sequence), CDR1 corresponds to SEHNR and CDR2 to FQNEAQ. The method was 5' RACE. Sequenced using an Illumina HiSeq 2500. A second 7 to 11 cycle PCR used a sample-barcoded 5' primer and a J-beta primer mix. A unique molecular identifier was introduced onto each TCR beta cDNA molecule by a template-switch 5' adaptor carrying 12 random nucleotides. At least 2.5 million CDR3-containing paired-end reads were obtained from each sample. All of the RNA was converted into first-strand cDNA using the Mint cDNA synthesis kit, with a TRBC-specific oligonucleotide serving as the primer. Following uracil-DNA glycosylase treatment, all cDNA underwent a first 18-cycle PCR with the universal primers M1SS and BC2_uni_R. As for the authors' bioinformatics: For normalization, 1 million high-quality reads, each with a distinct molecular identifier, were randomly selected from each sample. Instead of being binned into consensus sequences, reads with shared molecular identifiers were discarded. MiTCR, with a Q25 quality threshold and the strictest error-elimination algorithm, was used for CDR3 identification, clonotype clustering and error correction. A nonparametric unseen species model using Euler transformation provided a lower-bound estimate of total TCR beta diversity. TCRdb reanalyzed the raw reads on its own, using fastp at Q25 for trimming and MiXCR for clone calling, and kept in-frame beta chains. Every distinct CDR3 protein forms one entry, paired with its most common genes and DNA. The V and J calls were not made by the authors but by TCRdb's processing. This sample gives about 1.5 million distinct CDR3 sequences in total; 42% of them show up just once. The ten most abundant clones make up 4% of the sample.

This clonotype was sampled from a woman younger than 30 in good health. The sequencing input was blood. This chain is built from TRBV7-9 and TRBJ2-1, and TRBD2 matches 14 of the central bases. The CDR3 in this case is CASSLAQGLAGVHEQFF. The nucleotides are TGTGCCAGCAGCTTAGCGCAGGGACTAGCGGGAGTACATGAGCAGTTCTTC.